Listed below are T cell receptor beta chains from one sample, sequenced in a study of blood T cell repertoires in COVID-19. The repertoire was sequenced with immunoSEQ multiplex PCR; TCRdb's copy has only in-frame clones and lacks some. In the table there are tens of thousands of clones, around nine tenths of which are singletons. The sequenced sample was peripheral blood. Receptor source: a human donor in a cohort sampled during active COVID-19. The CDR3 runs from the conserved cysteine through the conserved F or W. The D gene is left open where the match is weak. Some rows mark clone size as missing; the rest say once, few, many or name a class of expanded clone.

clone size,CDR3 length,V gene,J gene,D gene,CDR3 DNA,CDR3 protein
once,13,TRBV3-1/TRBV3-2,TRBJ1-2,.,TGTGCCAGCAGCCAAGACAGGGATGATGGCTACACCTTC,CASSQDRDDGYTF
.,10,TRBV29-1,TRBJ2-3,.,TGCAGCGTTGCGCAGGATACGCAGTATTTT,CSVAQDTQYF
few,13,TRBV18,TRBJ2-2,.,TGTGCCAGCTCCCACAGGGACACCGGGGAGCTGTTTTTT,CASSHRDTGELFF
.,11,TRBV4-1,TRBJ2-2,.,TGCGCCAGCAGCCGCGGGGGGGAGCTGTTTTTT,CASSRGGELFF
once,14,TRBV25-1,TRBJ2-5,.,TGTGCCAGCAGTGAATACGAGATTCGAGAGACCCAGTACTTC,CASSEYEIRETQYF
.,16,TRBV6-6,TRBJ2-7,TRBD2,TGTGCCAGCAGTTATCTTATGCGGGAGGGGTTCGGCGAGCAGTACTTC,CASSYLMREGFGEQYF
.,15,TRBV4-2,TRBJ1-1,.,TGTGCCAGCAGCCAAGATCCGGGGGAGGGAACTGAAGCTTTCTTT,CASSQDPGEGTEAFF
.,13,TRBV14,TRBJ2-7,.,TGTGCCAGCAGCCTCCGGGACTCCTACGAGCAGTACTTC,CASSLRDSYEQYF
once,14,TRBV10-3,TRBJ1-6,TRBD1,TGTGCCATCAGACAGGGGTTCTCCGATTCACCCCTCCACTTT,CAIRQGFSDSPLHF
.,14,TRBV24-1,TRBJ2-7,.,TGTGCCACCAGTGCCGCAGAGGGGGCCTACGAGCAGTACTTC,CATSAAEGAYEQYF
.,15,TRBV7-2,TRBJ1-3,.,TGTGCCAGCAGCTTAGTTGCAGGTACTGGAAACACCATATATTTT,CASSLVAGTGNTIYF
.,15,TRBV28,TRBJ1-2,TRBD1,TGTGCCAGCAGATTCCAGGGGGCACATAAATATGGCTACACCTTC,CASRFQGAHKYGYTF